This TCR beta chain comes out of a study of cytomegalovirus exposure and HLA in healthy donors. The PCR ran on 60 Vbeta and 13 Jbeta primers. The table came from immunoSEQ multiplex PCR; TCRdb's copy has only in-frame clones and leaves some out. The sample has about 130,000 clones; under 85% are singletons. Donors counted as nominally healthy when sampled, yet unrecorded immune exposures were likely. Material for sequencing was PBMCs. This TCR derives from a man aged 30-40 years in good health and CMV-seronegative.

For the CDR3, the DNA is TGTGCCTGGGGACTAGCGTTATACGAGCAGTACTTC. Its translation is CAWGLALYEQYF. The chain couples TRBV30 to TRBJ2-7, with 9 bases lining up with TRBD2. The CDR3 runs to 12 residues. V shed 5 bases, J shed 4 bases, and the junction held 3 bases outside the gene matches. Germline V lookup: CDR1 GTSNPN, CDR2 SVGIG (reference sequence).